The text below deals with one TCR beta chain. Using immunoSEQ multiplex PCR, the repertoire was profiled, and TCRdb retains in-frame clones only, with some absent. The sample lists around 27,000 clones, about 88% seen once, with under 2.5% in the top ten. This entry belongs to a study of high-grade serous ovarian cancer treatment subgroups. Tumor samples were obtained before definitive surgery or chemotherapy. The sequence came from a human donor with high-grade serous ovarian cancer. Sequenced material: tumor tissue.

CDR3 protein: CASSPRLVSSEQFF. DNA of the CDR3: TGTGCCAGTAGTCCCCGACTAGTATCTAGTGAGCAGTTCTTC. V is TRBV19 and J is TRBJ2-1; D is perhaps TRBD2 (6 bases). The CDR3 loop spans 14 amino acids. CDR1 is LNHDA and CDR2 is SQIVND in the germline V gene (reference sequence). Trimming left V 5 bases short and J 9 bases short, with 17 bases between.